This TCR beta chain was captured in a study of beta chain features in type 1 diabetes. Overall study context: Age, gender, cell numbers and subset yield matched between patients and controls.

Expressed TCRB transcripts were sequenced because the entire RNA isolate underwent reverse transcription. Using immunoSEQ multiplex PCR, the repertoire was profiled, and TCRdb retains in-frame clones only, with some absent. The sample carries hundreds of thousands of clones, 7% to 9% recorded once. V lost 5 bases, J lost 3 bases, and 10 bases stayed unmatched. Germline CDR1 reads SGHVS; CDR2 reads FQNEAQ. This CDR3 has 16 residues. About 120 mL of blood, on average, came from one heparinised draw per donor. Sorting that relied on CD45RO/CCR7/CD25/CD127/CD95/CD27 yielded CD4+ naive, central memory, regulatory and stem cell-like memory cells.

This chain links TRBV7-8 with TRBJ2-1; 7 nucleotides align to TRBD1. This TCR came from a woman younger than 30 in good health. Sequenced sample: central memory CD4+ T cells from blood. DNA of the CDR3: TGTGCCAGCAGCCCCTATACAGGGGTGATCTACAATGAGCAGTTCTTC. Its translation is CASSPYTGVIYNEQFF.